The next 32 T cell receptor beta chains were all read from a single sample in a study of shared clonotypes between healthy human individuals. Positively selected for CCR7, the CD45RO-negative cells used as naive CD8 cells excluded terminally differentiated effector memory CD45RA+ cells. TCRdb's copy holds only in-frame clones and misses some; the assay was immunoSEQ multiplex PCR. The table has 2 million to 2.5 million clones, roughly 91% seen once. Sample: naive CD8+ T cells from PBMCs. Every receptor here comes from a man aged 18 to 29 in good health. Some clones in this sample may be carry-over from other donors' samples.

V and J are TRBV28 and TRBJ1-1; possible D gene TRBD1, 5 bases. The V and J ends lost 10 bases and 10 bases respectively, with 31 bases between them. CDR1 is MDHEN and CDR2 is SYDVKM in the germline V gene. The CDR3 sequence is 16 residues long. In nucleotides, the CDR3 is TGTGCCACTTCGACGGTTAGGGACCTCGGGGTCAAGTCAGCTTTCTTT. This sequence encodes CATSTVRDLGVKSAFF. Looking up the rest from reference TRBV28 and TRBJ1-1 gives the full variable domain: DVKVTQSSRYLVKRTGEKVFLECVQDMDHENMFWYRQDPGLGLRLIYFSYDVKMKEKGDIPEGYSVSREKKERFSLILESASTNQTSMYLCATSTVRDLGVKSAFFGQGTRLTVV.

This chain uses TRBV29-1 with TRBJ2-3, with D unresolved. The CDR3 is made up of 11 amino acids. The V end lost 4 bases, the J end lost 8 bases, and 10 bases lay between the germline ends. Germline loops: CDR1 SQVTM, CDR2 ANQGSEA. CDR3 amino acids: CSVVFQATQYF. The CDR3 coding sequence is TGCAGCGTTGTGTTCCAGGCTACGCAGTATTTT.

V usage is TRBV15 and J usage is TRBJ1-1; the D is unclear. Per the germline V gene, CDR1 is LNHNV and CDR2 is YYDKDF (reference sequence). Trimming took off 5 bases at V and 6 bases at J, with 16 bases between the two ends. CDR3 length: 14 residues. The CDR3 protein is CATSQRWGEPEAFF. Written as DNA, the CDR3 is TGTGCCACCAGCCAGAGGTGGGGAGAGCCTGAAGCTTTCTTT. Using reference TRBV15 and TRBJ1-1 for the parts outside the CDR3, the full variable domain is DAMVIQNPRYQVTQFGKPVTLSCSQTLNHNVMYWYQQKSSQAPKLLFHYYDKDFNNEADTPDNFQSRRPNTSFCFLDIRSPGLGDTAMYLCATSQRWGEPEAFFGQGTRLTVV.

A note on this clone: The same CDR3 also results from other DNA sequences found in this sample. In DNA, the CDR3 is TGTGCCAGCAGCGTAGGTTCCGGGGCGGCAGATACGCAGTATTTT. Translating it yields CASSVGSGAADTQYF. This chain uses TRBV9 with TRBJ2-3; perhaps D is TRBD1 or TRBD2 (5 bases each). The CDR3 totals 15 residues. Looked up from germline, CDR1 is SGDLS and CDR2 is YYNGEE. V was clipped by 0 bases and J by 4 bases, with 12 bases between them. The full variable domain, with the rest looked up from reference TRBV9 and TRBJ2-3, is DSGVTQTPKHLITATGQRVTLRCSPRSGDLSVYWYQQSLDQGLQFLIQYYNGEERAKGNILERFSAQQFPDLHSELNLSSLELGDSALYFCASSVGSGAADTQYFGPGTRLTVL.

The J gene is TRBJ2-1, the V gene TRBV27; maybe TRBD1 (6 bases). There are 14 residues in the CDR3. V was trimmed by 5 bases and J by 6 bases, leaving 14 bases between them. Germline CDR1 MNHEY, CDR2 SMNVEV (reference sequence). The CDR3 spells CASSPFRGGNEQFF. CDR3 DNA sequence: TGTGCCAGCAGTCCGTTCAGGGGTGGCAATGAGCAGTTCTTC.

This chain connects TRBV27 to TRBJ1-1, with TRBD1 as a possible D gene (6 bases). The length of the CDR3 is 14 residues. The germline gives CDR1 MNHEY, CDR2 SMNVEV (reference sequence). Between the trimmed V and J ends, which lost 3 bases and 4 bases, there was a span of 12 bases. CDR3 DNA: TGTGCCAGCAGTTTCGGAGGGGGGGCCACTGAAGCTTTCTTT. Protein product: CASSFGGGATEAFF.

Concerning this clone: Distinct nucleotide sequences in the sample also encode this CDR3. CDR3 protein: CASSPLAGASYEQYF. The DNA for the CDR3 is TGTGCCAGCAGTCCCCTGGCCGGGGCCTCCTACGAGCAGTACTTC. The rearrangement links TRBV27 to TRBJ2-7, with D perhaps TRBD1 or TRBD2 (5 bases each). There are 15 residues in the CDR3. V gave up 5 bases and J gave up 0 bases, with 14 bases separating them. Germline-derived CDR1 and CDR2 are MNHEY and SMNVEV (reference sequence).

The chain has TRBV9 and TRBJ2-1, with 11 bases fitting TRBD2. CDR1 is SGDLS, CDR2 YYNGEE, per germline. The trim removed 4 bases at V and 6 bases at J, leaving 6 bases unmatched. The CDR3 length is 15 residues. CDR3 in DNA: TGTGCCAGCAGCTCAGCCGGGACTAGCGGCAATGAGCAGTTCTTC. Residues: CASSSAGTSGNEQFF.

The rearrangement joins TRBV25-1 to TRBJ2-1; D uncertain. Germline-derived CDR1 and CDR2 are MGHDK and SYGVNS. CDR3 length: 15 residues. V dropped 3 bases and J dropped 0 bases, with 9 bases sitting between them. The CDR3 sequence is CASSDGEFSYNEQFF. For the CDR3, the DNA is TGTGCCAGCAGTGATGGGGAATTCTCCTACAATGAGCAGTTCTTC.

The V and J genes are TRBV11-2 and TRBJ2-7; the match to TRBD2 covers 7 bases. There are 16 residues in the CDR3. Germline V gene data show CDR1 as SGHAT and CDR2 as FQNNGV. J was trimmed by 2 bases and V by 0 bases; bases with no gene match: 7. CDR3 coding DNA: TGTGCCAGCAGCTTAGATCTAGCGGAGAACCCCTACGAGCAGTACTTC. Its protein is CASSLDLAENPYEQYF.

The chain carries TRBV27 and TRBJ2-2; unclear D gene. The V gene lost 5 bases and the J gene lost 7 bases, with 17 bases spanning the gap. The germline CDR1 and CDR2 sequences are MNHEY and SMNVEV (reference sequence). This CDR3 is built from 15 residues. The CDR3 DNA sequence: TGTGCCAGCAGTACGAAGACACGGTACGACGGGGAGCTGTTTTTT. Encoded protein: CASSTKTRYDGELFF.

The chain employs TRBV19 and TRBJ2-1; 10 bases are a match to TRBD2. Germline assignment: CDR1 LNHDA and CDR2 SQIVND (reference sequence). Losses at the gene ends were 5 bases for V and 5 bases for J; bases not matched to a gene: 9. The CDR3 extends over 16 amino acids. CDR3 coding DNA: TGTGCCAGTAGTTTGACTGGACTAGCGGTAAACAATGAGCAGTTCTTC. Protein product: CASSLTGLAVNNEQFF.

The rearrangement links TRBV11-2 to TRBJ2-7, with D possibly TRBD1 on 6 matching bases. The V gene's germline CDR1 is SGHAT and CDR2 FQNNGV. V gave up 1 base and J gave up 6 bases, with 10 bases separating them. This CDR3 has 13 residues. CDR3 sequence: CASSLVSRGEQYF. CDR3 nucleotides: TGTGCCAGCAGCTTAGTTAGCAGGGGCGAGCAGTACTTC. The full variable domain, its missing parts supplied by reference TRBV11-2 and TRBJ2-7, is EAGVAQSPRYKIIEKRQSVAFWCNPISGHATLYWYQQILGQGPKLLIQFQNNGVVDDSQLPKDRFSAERLKGVDSTLKIQPAKLEDSAVYLCASSLVSRGEQYFGPGTRLTVT.

The genes are TRBV11-3 and TRBJ2-2; TRBD2 is a possible D gene (5 bases). The length of the CDR3 is 15 residues. The germline V gene encodes CDR1 SGHNT and CDR2 YENEEA. V lost 5 bases to trimming and J lost 4 bases, with 14 bases between them. The CDR3 region is CASSPRGAATGELFF. The DNA for the CDR3 is TGTGCCAGCAGCCCCCGAGGAGCGGCCACCGGGGAGCTGTTTTTT.

The gene calls are TRBV28 and TRBJ1-3; 7 bases are a match to TRBD1. Per germline, CDR1 MDHEN and CDR2 SYDVKM. The CDR3 spans 18 residues. With 3 bases clipped from V and 0 bases from J, the junction kept 11 bases outside the gene matches. DNA for the CDR3: TGTGCCAGCAGTTTCTACCTAACGGACAGGAGCTCTGGAAACACCATATATTTT. The encoded protein is CASSFYLTDRSSGNTIYF. The whole variable domain, filled in from reference TRBV28 and TRBJ1-3, reads DVKVTQSSRYLVKRTGEKVFLECVQDMDHENMFWYRQDPGLGLRLIYFSYDVKMKEKGDIPEGYSVSREKKERFSLILESASTNQTSMYLCASSFYLTDRSSGNTIYFGEGSWLTVV.

The chain recombines TRBV5-1 with TRBJ2-7, with D perhaps matching TRBD1 (6 bases). V dropped 4 bases and J dropped 2 bases, with 13 bases sitting between them. This CDR3 has 14 residues. Germline V gives CDR1 SGHRS, CDR2 YFSETQ. The CDR3: CASSPRQDTYEQYF. The CDR3 coding sequence is TGCGCCAGCAGCCCCCGACAGGACACCTACGAGCAGTACTTC.

This clone was detected once. J is TRBJ1-3 and V is TRBV28, with 8 nucleotides matching TRBD1. This CDR3 is built from 16 residues. V lost 5 bases to trimming and J lost 8 bases; unmatched junction nucleotides: 14. The germline V gene encodes CDR1 MDHEN and CDR2 SYDVKM. DNA for the CDR3: TGTGCCAGCAGTAAGCCCCGGACAGGGATTCGGGACACCATATATTTT. Protein product: CASSKPRTGIRDTIYF.

The chain joins TRBV10-3 to TRBJ1-5; TRBD1 matches at 7 bases. Per the germline V gene, CDR1 is ENHRY and CDR2 is SYGVKD. The CDR3 spans 15 residues. J was trimmed by 4 bases and V by 3 bases; bases with no gene match: 6. CDR3: CAISDRDRENQPQHF. In DNA form, the CDR3 reads TGTGCCATCAGTGACCGCGACAGGGAGAATCAGCCCCAGCATTTT.

V gene TRBV15 combines with J gene TRBJ2-7; perhaps TRBD2 as D (5 bases). The ends were cut back, 1 base at V and 3 bases at J, with 10 bases in the middle. The CDR3 length is 14 residues. CDR1 is LNHNV, CDR2 YYDKDF, per germline (reference sequence). CDR3 amino acids: CATSRARGNYEQYF. As DNA, the CDR3 is TGTGCCACCAGCAGAGCCCGGGGAAACTACGAGCAGTACTTC.

The V gene is TRBV27, the J gene TRBJ2-7, with a weak D call TRBD2 (7 bases). The CDR3 covers 16 residues. V was clipped by 4 bases and J by 3 bases, with 19 bases between them. Germline V gene lookup returns CDR1 MNHEY and CDR2 SMNVEV (reference sequence). CDR3 region: CASSSPGGGSYYEQYF. Written as DNA, the CDR3 is TGTGCCAGCAGTTCCCCGGGGGGCGGTAGTTACTACGAGCAGTACTTC.

The J gene is TRBJ1-4, the V gene TRBV10-3; 9 bases agree with TRBD1. The CDR3 has 18 residues. CDR1 and CDR2 from the germline V gene are ENHRY and SYGVKD. J gave up 1 base and V 2 bases, and 8 bases lay outside the gene matches. CDR3 residues: CAISERTGDRETNEKLFF. In DNA, the CDR3 is TGTGCCATCAGTGAGCGCACCGGGGACAGGGAAACTAATGAAAAACTGTTTTTT.

The rearrangement uses TRBV2 and TRBJ2-7, with a possible D match to TRBD2 (6 bases). The ends were cut back, 7 bases at V and 3 bases at J, with 16 bases in the middle. The CDR3 runs 14 residues. Germline V CDR1 and CDR2: SNHLY, FYNNEI. The CDR3 loop is CASIGYGGNYEQYF. The CDR3 region has the DNA TGTGCCAGCATTGGCTACGGGGGAAACTACGAGCAGTACTTC.

The J gene is TRBJ1-2, the V gene TRBV10-3; D gene ambiguous. The V end was cut by 2 bases, the J end by 8 bases, with 15 bases between. CDR3 length: 14 amino acids. Germline-derived CDR1 and CDR2 are ENHRY and SYGVKD. CDR3 loop: CAISEASPTKGYTF. The CDR3 DNA reads as TGTGCCATCAGTGAGGCCAGTCCTACCAAGGGCTACACCTTC.

The V gene is TRBV15, the J gene TRBJ2-2, with 9 bases matching TRBD2. Germline V lookup: CDR1 LNHNV, CDR2 YYDKDF (reference sequence). The V segment lost 5 bases and the J segment 5 bases; nucleotides outside the gene matches: 18. This CDR3 has 19 amino acids. This CDR3 is CATSRRTSDLTERTGELFF. CDR3 DNA sequence: TGTGCCACCAGCCGACGGACTAGCGACCTTACCGAGCGGACCGGGGAGCTGTTTTTT.

The chain joins TRBV4-2 to TRBJ1-1, with 8 bases lining up with TRBD1. Germline V lookup: CDR1 LGHNA, CDR2 YNFKEQ. This CDR3 is built from 15 residues. V lost 2 bases and J lost 7; bases outside the gene matches: 9. DNA of the CDR3: TGTGCCAGCAGCCAACCGGACAGGGATAAGGGTGAAGCTTTCTTT. Its translation is CASSQPDRDKGEAFF.

The J gene is TRBJ2-1, the V gene TRBV9; 7 bases match TRBD1. The ends lost 4 bases at V and 4 bases at J; junction bases unmatched: 11. Germline V gene lookup returns CDR1 SGDLS and CDR2 YYNGEE. The CDR3 runs to 16 residues. The CDR3 region has the DNA TGTGCCAGCAGCCTAGGAACCGGGACAGAGTACAATGAGCAGTTCTTC. Its protein is CASSLGTGTEYNEQFF.

The chain joins TRBV4-2 to TRBJ2-2, with D uncertain. V gave up 1 base and J gave up 0 bases, with 12 bases separating them. CDR1 and CDR2 (germline): LGHNA, YNFKEQ. The CDR3 extends over 17 amino acids. In nucleotides, the CDR3 is TGTGCCAGCAGCCAAGGAGAGGTGACTCCGAACACCGGGGAGCTGTTTTTT. Protein sequence: CASSQGEVTPNTGELFF.

The chain carries TRBV4-1 and TRBJ2-7; D unclear. The CDR3 contains 15 residues. CDR1 and CDR2 (germline): MGHRA, YSYEKL. Trimming left V 4 bases short and J 2 bases short, with 15 bases between. In nucleotides, the CDR3 is TGCGCCAGCAGCCCGGTAAAGGGCCCAACCTACGAGCAGTACTTC. Its translation is CASSPVKGPTYEQYF.

DNA for the CDR3: TGTGCCAGCAGCGTAGACGGCAGGGGGCGAAATACTGAAGCTTTCTTT. Protein sequence: CASSVDGRGRNTEAFF. The rearrangement joins TRBV9 to TRBJ1-1; the match to TRBD1 covers 8 bases. The junction had 9 bases not matched to a gene; V was cut back by 0 bases and J by 5 bases. The CDR3 loop spans 16 amino acids. Looked up from germline, CDR1 is SGDLS and CDR2 is YYNGEE.

The V and J genes are TRBV7-6 and TRBJ2-5, with 7 positions matching TRBD2. Germline values: CDR1 SGHVS, CDR2 FNYEAQ. V gave up 3 bases and J gave up 9 bases; unmatched junction bases: 7. The CDR3 totals 13 residues. The CDR3 reads CASSLQGGRAQYF. CDR3 bases: TGTGCCAGCAGCTTGCAGGGTGGGAGGGCCCAGTACTTC.

The chain carries TRBV15 and TRBJ1-5, with a possible D match to TRBD1 (5 bases). There are 13 residues in the CDR3. V was trimmed by 0 bases and J by 7 bases, leaving 7 bases between them. Germline CDR1 and CDR2: LNHNV and YYDKDF (reference sequence). CDR3 protein: CATSREGGQPQHF. CDR3 bases: TGTGCCACCAGCAGAGAGGGGGGGCAGCCCCAGCATTTT.

The chain carries TRBV7-9 and TRBJ2-3, with D possibly TRBD2 on 5 matching bases. This CDR3 spans 18 amino acids. Trimming pared 0 bases from V and 5 bases from J, leaving 21 bases between. Per the germline V gene, CDR1 is SEHNR and CDR2 is FQNEAQ (reference sequence). Written as DNA, the CDR3 is TGTGCCAGCAGCTTAGCGCACGTTGGCGGGTTACTCCAAGATACGCAGTATTTT. Its protein is CASSLAHVGGLLQDTQYF.